Presented here are 22 T cell receptor beta chains from one specimen sequenced in a study of blood T cell repertoires in COVID-19. Only in-frame clones appear in the TCRdb table, and some are missing; sequencing was by immunoSEQ multiplex PCR. The profile shows around 370,000 clones, about 90% of them singletons. The specimen was peripheral blood. The receptor set was obtained from a woman aged 70-85 years with COVID-19, enrolled during active disease.

The chain links TRBV3-1 (or the pseudogene TRBV3-2) to TRBJ1-1; weak D call: TRBD1 (5 bases). The germline V and J ends were trimmed by 2 bases and 4 bases, with 5 bases remaining between them. CDR1 and CDR2 from the germline V gene are LGHDT and YNNKEL (reference sequence). The CDR3 is 12 amino acids. Here the CDR3 reads CASSQQGTEAFF. CDR3 sequence (DNA): TGTGCCAGCAGCCAACAGGGCACTGAAGCTTTCTTT.

This chain uses TRBV6-2 or TRBV6-3 with TRBJ1-2, with 8 nucleotides matching TRBD1. V gave up 3 bases and J gave up 7 bases; unmatched junction bases: 4. Germline values: CDR1 MNHEY, CDR2 SVGEGT. CDR3 size: 13 residues. The CDR3 sequence: CASSYQGARGYTF. DNA for the CDR3: TGTGCCAGCAGTTATCAGGGGGCGCGTGGCTACACCTTC.

The rearrangement joins TRBV10-3 to TRBJ1-5; 9 nucleotides align to TRBD1. The junction had 4 bases not matched to a gene; V was cut back by 4 bases and J by 3 bases. The CDR3 spans 15 residues. Per the germline V gene, CDR1 is ENHRY and CDR2 is SYGVKD. The CDR3 here is CAISGGTGTNQPQHF. The DNA for the CDR3 is TGTGCCATCAGTGGAGGGACAGGGACCAATCAGCCCCAGCATTTT.

As to this clone: Other DNA sequences in this specimen translate into the identical CDR3. In DNA form, the CDR3 reads TGTGCCAGCAGTTTAAGGGGTTACGAGCAGTACTTC. This sequence encodes CASSLRGYEQYF. The chain employs TRBV28 and TRBJ2-7; TRBD1 might be the D (5 bases). Trimming removed 2 bases at V and 4 bases at J, with 6 bases between. There are 12 residues in the CDR3. Germline assignment: CDR1 MDHEN and CDR2 SYDVKM.

The gene calls are TRBV7-3 and TRBJ1-1; D is perhaps TRBD1 (5 bases). Between the trimmed V and J ends, which lost 5 bases and 7 bases, there was a span of 14 bases. The CDR3 is 13 residues long. CDR1 and CDR2 (germline): SGHTA, FQGTGA. The CDR3, as DNA: TGTGCCAGCAGCCCAGGGTTTGTGAGTGAAGCTTTCTTT. As protein: CASSPGFVSEAFF.

The chain joins TRBV30 to TRBJ1-5; D remains ambiguous. Germline CDR1 is GTSNPN and CDR2 is SVGIG (reference sequence). Trimming removed 2 bases from V and 0 bases from J, with 8 bases in between. This CDR3 spans 14 amino acids. The CDR3 reads CAWSLHSSNQPQHF. CDR3 coding DNA: TGTGCCTGGAGTCTACACAGTAGCAATCAGCCCCAGCATTTT.

This clone was seen a few times. The CDR3 spells CASSTVGGLETQYF. CDR3 coding DNA: TGTGCCAGCAGTACCGTAGGGGGATTGGAGACCCAGTACTTC. V gene TRBV6-5 combines with J gene TRBJ2-5; a possible D gene is TRBD1 (6 bases). Germline lookup yields CDR1 MNHEY and CDR2 SVGAGI. CDR3 length: 14 residues. The ends were cut back, 5 bases at V and 5 bases at J, with 15 bases in the middle.

This chain joins TRBV19 and TRBJ1-3; D call uncertain. The CDR3 spans 17 residues. Germline CDR1 and CDR2: LNHDA and SQIVND (reference sequence). The ends were cut back, 6 bases at V and 0 bases at J, with 18 bases in the middle. The CDR3 reads CASSLKGGRSSGNTIYF. The CDR3 nucleotides read TGTGCCAGTAGCCTCAAAGGAGGACGCAGCTCTGGAAACACCATATATTTT. Filled out from reference TRBV19 and TRBJ1-3, the complete variable domain reads DGGITQSPKYLFRKEGQNVTLSCEQNLNHDAMYWYRQDPGQGLRLIYYSQIVNDFQKGDIAEGYSVSREKKESFPLTVTSAQKNPTAFYLCASSLKGGRSSGNTIYFGEGSWLTVV.

The rearrangement uses TRBV24-1 and TRBJ2-2, with 10 bases aligning to TRBD2. Germline V CDR1 and CDR2: KGHDR, SFDVKD. The CDR3 loop spans 18 amino acids. V dropped 0 bases and J dropped 1; count of bases not matched to a gene: 4. The DNA of the CDR3 is TGTGCCACCAGTGATTTGCCATCTAGCGGGGGGAACACCGGGGAGCTGTTTTTT. Translation: CATSDLPSSGGNTGELFF.

This chain connects TRBV19 to TRBJ2-7; 8 nucleotides line up with TRBD2. Looked up from germline, CDR1 is LNHDA and CDR2 is SQIVND (reference sequence). The CDR3 contains 15 residues. Trimming at V came to 7 bases and at J to 3 bases, leaving 11 bases not matched to a gene. The CDR3 region is CASTKAGGRNYEQYF. As DNA, the CDR3 is TGTGCCAGTACCAAGGCGGGGGGCCGCAACTACGAGCAGTACTTC. Full variable domain (rest looked up from reference TRBV19 and TRBJ2-7): DGGITQSPKYLFRKEGQNVTLSCEQNLNHDAMYWYRQDPGQGLRLIYYSQIVNDFQKGDIAEGYSVSREKKESFPLTVTSAQKNPTAFYLCASTKAGGRNYEQYFGPGTRLTVT.

Details on this clone: Other DNA sequences in this sample translate to the same CDR3. The rearrangement joins TRBV3-1 (or the pseudogene TRBV3-2) to TRBJ2-1; 10 bases align to TRBD2. The CDR3 is 15 amino acids. The germline gives CDR1 LGHDT, CDR2 YNNKEL (reference sequence). With 4 bases clipped from V and 4 bases from J, the junction kept 4 bases outside the gene matches. DNA for the CDR3: TGTGCCAGCAGCCTTAGCGGGGGGCCATACAATGAGCAGTTCTTC. Translated: CASSLSGGPYNEQFF.

The V gene is TRBV30, the J gene TRBJ2-7; 7 nucleotides line up with TRBD2. Looked up from germline, CDR1 is GTSNPN and CDR2 is SVGIG (reference sequence). The CDR3 sequence is 11 residues long. This chain's CDR3 is CAGGKVPKQYF. The CDR3 DNA follows: TGTGCGGGGGGGAAGGTCCCAAAGCAGTACTTC.

V gene TRBV29-1 combines with J gene TRBJ1-2, with TRBD1 identical over 8 bases. CDR3 size: 12 residues. The trim removed 4 bases at V and 7 bases at J, leaving 5 bases unmatched. Germline values: CDR1 SQVTM, CDR2 ANQGSEA. CDR3 sequence: CSVVDREGGYTF. CDR3 sequence (DNA): TGCAGCGTTGTGGACAGGGAAGGTGGCTACACCTTC. Using reference TRBV29-1 and TRBJ1-2 for the parts outside the CDR3, the full variable domain is SAVISQKPSRDICQRGTSLTIQCQVDSQVTMMFWYRQQPGQSLTLIATANQGSEATYESGFVIDKFPISRPNLTFSTLTVSNMSPEDSSIYLCSVVDREGGYTFGSGTRLTVV.

This rearrangement joins TRBV28 to TRBJ1-1; TRBD1 matches 11 bases. The CDR3 runs 14 residues. The junction had 10 bases not matched to a gene; V was cut back by 5 bases and J by 11 bases. Germline lookup yields CDR1 MDHEN and CDR2 SYDVKM. The CDR3 nucleotides are TGTGCCAGCAGTCCAACGGACAGGGGGCGGAGGGCTTTCTTT. This encodes CASSPTDRGRRAFF.

The rearrangement uses TRBV24-1 and TRBJ2-1; D is unclear. The CDR3 has 12 amino acids. Trimming shortened V by 1 base and J by 10 bases, and 7 bases separated the two germline ends. Germline CDR1 is KGHDR and CDR2 is SFDVKD. CDR3 bases: TGTGCCACCAGTGATTTTGGGCCGGAGCAGTTCTTC. As protein: CATSDFGPEQFF.

This clone was detected only a few times. The V gene is TRBV18, the J gene TRBJ2-7; TRBD2 matches 14 bases. Germline CDR1 reads KGHSH; CDR2 reads LQKENI. This CDR3 region has 17 residues. The V and J ends lost 3 bases and 4 bases, in that order; junction bases with no gene match: 8. The CDR3 region is CASSPGTSGGAIYEQYF. The CDR3 nucleotides read TGTGCCAGCTCACCCGGGACTAGCGGGGGAGCGATATACGAGCAGTACTTC.

This clone was counted a few times. This chain links TRBV6-2 or TRBV6-3 with TRBJ2-2, with D possibly being TRBD1 (6 bases). V was cut by 7 bases and J by 1 base, with 10 bases left in between. This CDR3 region has 14 residues. Germline V gene sequence: CDR1 MNHEY, CDR2 SVGEGT. Here the CDR3 reads CASIPRGNTGELFF. DNA for the CDR3: TGTGCCAGCATCCCCAGGGGGAACACCGGGGAGCTGTTTTTT.

The chain combines TRBV13 with TRBJ1-1; 9 nucleotides match TRBD1. The germline V gene encodes CDR1 PRHDT and CDR2 FYEKMQ (reference sequence). The CDR3 covers 16 residues. The V segment lost 5 bases and the J segment 0 bases; nucleotides outside the gene matches: 7. DNA of the CDR3: TGTGCCAGCAGCCGTCCCGGGACAGGGTTGAACACTGAAGCTTTCTTT. It encodes CASSRPGTGLNTEAFF.

The chain couples TRBV7-2 to TRBJ1-3; D is undetermined. Germline V gene data show CDR1 as SGHTA and CDR2 as FQGNSA. Trimming stripped 5 bases from V and 0 bases from J, with 8 bases between. This CDR3 has 14 amino acids. The CDR3 loop is CASSPGNSGNTIYF. In DNA, the CDR3 is TGTGCCAGCAGCCCCGGTAACTCTGGAAACACCATATATTTT.

This chain joins TRBV19 and TRBJ1-2; the match to TRBD1 covers 7 bases. Germline V CDR1 and CDR2: LNHDA, SQIVND (reference sequence). With 8 bases clipped from V and 3 bases from J, the junction kept 6 bases outside the gene matches. The CDR3 contains 13 residues. The DNA for the CDR3 is TGTGCCAGTCGGGACAGATTGGACTATGGCTACACCTTC. Translating it yields CASRDRLDYGYTF.

V gene TRBV28 combines with J gene TRBJ1-2; 8 nucleotides match TRBD1. Germline V gene lookup returns CDR1 MDHEN and CDR2 SYDVKM. Losses at the gene ends were 4 bases for V and 8 bases for J; bases not matched to a gene: 12. CDR3 size: 15 residues. The CDR3 nucleotides read TGTGCCAGCAGTTACACGGACAGGGTAGGGGGCGGCTACACCTTC. Translation: CASSYTDRVGGGYTF.

This chain links TRBV23-1 with TRBJ1-1, with a possible D match to TRBD1 (6 bases). TRBV23-1 carries the ORF label, with uncertain function. V was trimmed by 7 bases and J by 6 bases, leaving 6 bases between them. This CDR3 comprises 10 residues. The CDR3: CASKGAEAFF. For the CDR3, the DNA is TGCGCCAGCAAGGGGGCTGAAGCTTTCTTT.